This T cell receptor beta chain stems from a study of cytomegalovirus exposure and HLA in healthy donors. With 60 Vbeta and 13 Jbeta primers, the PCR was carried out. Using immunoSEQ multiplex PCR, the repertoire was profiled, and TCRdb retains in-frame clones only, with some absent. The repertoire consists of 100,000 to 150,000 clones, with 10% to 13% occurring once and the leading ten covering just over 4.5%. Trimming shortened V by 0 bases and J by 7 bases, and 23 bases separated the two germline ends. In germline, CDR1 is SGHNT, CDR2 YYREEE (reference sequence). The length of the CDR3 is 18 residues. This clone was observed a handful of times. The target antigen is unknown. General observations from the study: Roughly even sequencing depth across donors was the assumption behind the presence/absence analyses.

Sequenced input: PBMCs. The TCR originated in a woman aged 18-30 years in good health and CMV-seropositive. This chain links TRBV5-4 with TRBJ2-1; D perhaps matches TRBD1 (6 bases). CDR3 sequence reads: CASSLVGGNVRVSNEQFF. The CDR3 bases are TGTGCCAGCAGCTTGGTAGGGGGAAATGTACGGGTGTCGAATGAGCAGTTCTTC. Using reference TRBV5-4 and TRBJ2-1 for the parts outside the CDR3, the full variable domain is ETGVTQSPTHLIKTRGQQVTLRCSSQSGHNTVSWYQQALGQGPQFIFQYYREEENGRGNFPPRFSGLQFPNYSSELNVNALELDDSALYLCASSLVGGNVRVSNEQFFGPGTRLTVL.